Listed below are T cell receptor beta chains from one sample, sequenced in a study of T cell responses to AZD1222 COVID-19 vaccine. Repertoires were generated with immunoSEQ multiplex PCR, while TCRdb's copy carries only in-frame clones and drops some. The repertoire consists of 120,000 or so clones, with 80% to 95% occurring once and the leading ten covering around 8%. Sequencing used peripheral blood, obtained 28 days after the second AZD1222 dose. All receptors come from an adult who received the AZD1222 COVID-19 vaccine. CDR3s include the opening cysteine and the closing phenylalanine or tryptophan. The D gene is left open where the match is weak. Clone sizes are given selectively: once, few, many, or a class where the clone is expanded.

DNA: TGTGCCAGCAGCCAAGATTGGGGTTTCCAGAAGTCACCCCTCCACTTT
CDR3: CASSQDWGFQKSPLHF
V: TRBV3-1/TRBV3-2
D: .
size: .
J: TRBJ1-6

DNA: TGTGCCAGTAGTATAGAGGCGGGAGGGCCGGAGACCCAGTACTTC
CDR3: CASSIEAGGPETQYF
V: TRBV19
D: TRBD2
size: .
J: TRBJ2-5

DNA: TGCGCCAGCAGCTTCGAGGGTAATGCAGTGAATGGCTACACCTTC
CDR3: CASSFEGNAVNGYTF
V: TRBV5-1
D: .
size: .
J: TRBJ1-2

DNA: TGCGCCAGCAGCCAGGGAGGGACAGGGGCGGGCACTGAAGCTTTCTTT
CDR3: CASSQGGTGAGTEAFF
V: TRBV5-1
D: TRBD1
size: .
J: TRBJ1-1

DNA: TGCGCCAGCAGCCACGGACTAGCGGGGGGTACAGATACGCAGTATTTT
CDR3: CASSHGLAGGTDTQYF
V: TRBV5-1
D: TRBD2
size: .
J: TRBJ2-3

DNA: TGCGCCAGCAGCCTGAGCGACGTCCAAGAGACCCAGTACTTC
CDR3: CASSLSDVQETQYF
V: TRBV5-1
D: .
size: .
J: TRBJ2-5

DNA: TGTGCCAGCAGCAGAGCTGGCAAAAACATTCAGTACTTC
CDR3: CASSRAGKNIQYF
V: TRBV12-3/TRBV12-4
D: .
size: .
J: TRBJ2-4

DNA: TGTGCCAGCAGTCACACGAGGCAGGGCCGCGATGAGCAGTTCTTC
CDR3: CASSHTRQGRDEQFF
V: TRBV28
D: .
size: .
J: TRBJ2-1

DNA: TGTGCCAGCAGTTACGGATCGACGAACACTGAAGCTTTCTTT
CDR3: CASSYGSTNTEAFF
V: TRBV6-5
D: .
size: .
J: TRBJ1-1

DNA: TGTGCCAGCAGCCAAAAGGGTCGCGGGAGGGCCTCCGGGGAGCTGTTTTTT
CDR3: CASSQKGRGRASGELFF
V: TRBV4-2
D: TRBD2
size: .
J: TRBJ2-2

DNA: TGTGCCAGCAGCTCAGACACAGGACAGGGGTCTGGTGAAAAACTGTTTTTT
CDR3: CASSSDTGQGSGEKLFF
V: TRBV7-9
D: TRBD1
size: .
J: TRBJ1-4

DNA: TGCGCCAGCAGCTTGTCCGGACAGGGGATGAACACTGAAGCTTTCTTT
CDR3: CASSLSGQGMNTEAFF
V: TRBV5-1
D: TRBD1
size: .
J: TRBJ1-1

DNA: TGTGCCAGCAGCCTCAATCCGGGACAGGGGGCCTCTGGCTACACCTTC
CDR3: CASSLNPGQGASGYTF
V: TRBV7-6
D: TRBD1
size: .
J: TRBJ1-2

DNA: TGTGCCAGCAGCCGCCTTCCCGCGAACACCGGGGAGCTGTTTTTT
CDR3: CASSRLPANTGELFF
V: TRBV7-2
D: .
size: once
J: TRBJ2-2

DNA: TGTGCCAGCAGTTCCATGCCCGGGAGGGGGCATTGGCACACTGAAGCTTTCTTT
CDR3: CASSSMPGRGHWHTEAFF
V: TRBV28
D: TRBD1
size: .
J: TRBJ1-1

DNA: TGTGCCAGCAGCCGGGACAGGGGTAATGAGCAGTTCTTC
CDR3: CASSRDRGNEQFF
V: TRBV6-6
D: TRBD1
size: .
J: TRBJ2-1

DNA: TGTGCCAGCTCACCTATCACCTGGGAAAATAATTCACCCCTCCACTTT
CDR3: CASSPITWENNSPLHF
V: TRBV18
D: .
size: .
J: TRBJ1-6

DNA: TGTGCCAGTACCCTTACCGGGACAGTCCGCAATCAGCCCCAGCATTTT
CDR3: CASTLTGTVRNQPQHF
V: TRBV19
D: TRBD1
size: .
J: TRBJ1-5

DNA: TGTGCCAGCAGCTTATTGCTAAGCTCCTACGAGCAGTACTTC
CDR3: CASSLLLSSYEQYF
V: TRBV7-2
D: .
size: .
J: TRBJ2-7

DNA: TGTGCCACACAGGGAATTGGTAATTCACCCCTCCACTTT
CDR3: CATQGIGNSPLHF
V: TRBV2
D: .
size: .
J: TRBJ1-6

DNA: TGTGCCAGCAGTACCGGTGGTCTTCGGGCGGAGATGGGCACTGAAGCTTTCTTT
CDR3: CASSTGGLRAEMGTEAFF
V: TRBV28
D: .
size: .
J: TRBJ1-1

DNA: TGCGCCAGCAGCCAGTTTCCGGGACAGGGGAACCTCTACGAGCAGTACTTC
CDR3: CASSQFPGQGNLYEQYF
V: TRBV4-1
D: TRBD1
size: once
J: TRBJ2-7

DNA: TGTGCCAGCAGTGAGGCAGGATATAGCAATCAGCCCCAGCATTTT
CDR3: CASSEAGYSNQPQHF
V: TRBV2
D: .
size: .
J: TRBJ1-5

DNA: TGCAGTGCTAGTGCGGGGAGCACAGATACGCAGTATTTT
CDR3: CSASAGSTDTQYF
V: TRBV20-1
D: .
size: once
J: TRBJ2-3

DNA: TGCGCCAGCAGCTCGGACAGGGTGAGGCCGAACACCATATATTTT
CDR3: CASSSDRVRPNTIYF
V: TRBV5-1
D: TRBD1
size: .
J: TRBJ1-3

DNA: TGTGCCACCAGTGATTTGGCGGGGGTCACCGGGGAGCTGTTTTTT
CDR3: CATSDLAGVTGELFF
V: TRBV24-1
D: TRBD2
size: .
J: TRBJ2-2

DNA: TGTGCCAGCGGGGACAGGAATGCTAATGAAAAACTGTTTTTT
CDR3: CASGDRNANEKLFF
V: TRBV7-2
D: TRBD1
size: .
J: TRBJ1-4

DNA: TGTGCCACCAGTGATTTGGACAGGGTACCCGGGGAGCTGTTTTTT
CDR3: CATSDLDRVPGELFF
V: TRBV24-1
D: TRBD1
size: few
J: TRBJ2-2

DNA: TGTGCCAGCAGTTTATTCCCCGGGGGCGCGTACGAGCAGTACTTC
CDR3: CASSLFPGGAYEQYF
V: TRBV28
D: .
size: .
J: TRBJ2-7

DNA: TGTGCCAGCACAGCTGCGGGCAGGTCCTACTACGAGCAGTACTTC
CDR3: CASTAAGRSYYEQYF
V: TRBV6-5
D: .
size: .
J: TRBJ2-7

DNA: TGTGCCAGCAGCCTGGACAGAACAGATACGCAGTATTTT
CDR3: CASSLDRTDTQYF
V: TRBV6-5
D: .
size: .
J: TRBJ2-3

DNA: TGTGCCAGCAGTTATGTGCCAATGAACACTGAAGCTTTCTTT
CDR3: CASSYVPMNTEAFF
V: TRBV6-5
D: .
size: .
J: TRBJ1-1

DNA: TGTGCCAGCACCCCCTTAGGAGTGCTCTATTCGGGTGAGCAGTTCTTC
CDR3: CASTPLGVLYSGEQFF
V: TRBV28
D: .
size: .
J: TRBJ2-1

DNA: TGTGCCAGCAGCCGTACAGGGGATGAAGCTTTCTTT
CDR3: CASSRTGDEAFF
V: TRBV3-1/TRBV3-2
D: TRBD1
size: .
J: TRBJ1-1

DNA: TGTGCCAGCAGTTCACAGGGCTACGAGCAGTACTTC
CDR3: CASSSQGYEQYF
V: TRBV12-3/TRBV12-4
D: .
size: once
J: TRBJ2-7

DNA: TGTGCCAGCAGCAGAACCCGCGGGACAGGGGGCAATTCCGCTGAAGCTTTCTTT
CDR3: CASSRTRGTGGNSAEAFF
V: TRBV25-1
D: TRBD1
size: .
J: TRBJ1-1

DNA: TGTGCCAGCAGCCAATACAGGGGGCGGATGACTGAAGCTTTCTTT
CDR3: CASSQYRGRMTEAFF
V: TRBV14
D: TRBD1
size: .
J: TRBJ1-1

DNA: TGTGCCAGCAGCGGGATCCGGGACAGGGGCACTGAAGCTTTCTTT
CDR3: CASSGIRDRGTEAFF
V: TRBV6-5
D: TRBD1
size: .
J: TRBJ1-1

DNA: TGTGCCAGCAGTCTGGGACTAGCGGGAATCAATGAGCAGTTCTTC
CDR3: CASSLGLAGINEQFF
V: TRBV27
D: TRBD2
size: .
J: TRBJ2-1

DNA: TGTGCCAGCAGCCAAGATGGAGGGGGCTTTAGCACAGATACGCAGTATTTT
CDR3: CASSQDGGGFSTDTQYF
V: TRBV14
D: .
size: .
J: TRBJ2-3

DNA: TGTGCCAGCAGCGGGGCTAGCGGGGTAATGAGCAATGAGCAGTTCTTC
CDR3: CASSGASGVMSNEQFF
V: TRBV5-4
D: TRBD2
size: .
J: TRBJ2-1

DNA: TGTGCCAGCAGCGTAGGAACAGACCCCCGTTCCGACTATGGCTACACCTTC
CDR3: CASSVGTDPRSDYGYTF
V: TRBV9
D: .
size: few
J: TRBJ1-2

DNA: TGTGCCAGCTCACCAGTCAAGTCCCACTACGAGCAGTACTTC
CDR3: CASSPVKSHYEQYF
V: TRBV18
D: .
size: .
J: TRBJ2-7

DNA: TGTGCCAGCTCACGACAGGGGAACTCCTACGAGCAGTACTTC
CDR3: CASSRQGNSYEQYF
V: TRBV18
D: TRBD1
size: .
J: TRBJ2-7

DNA: TGTGCCTCACTAGCACAGTTTAGCACTGAAGCTTTCTTT
CDR3: CASLAQFSTEAFF
V: TRBV19
D: .
size: .
J: TRBJ1-1

DNA: TGTGCCAGCAGCCGGGGTCTAGCGGGGGACCCCTACGAGCAGTACTTC
CDR3: CASSRGLAGDPYEQYF
V: TRBV3-1/TRBV3-2
D: TRBD2
size: .
J: TRBJ2-7

DNA: TGCGCCAGCAGCTTGGGGACTAGCGGTACCTACGAGCAGTACTTC
CDR3: CASSLGTSGTYEQYF
V: TRBV5-1
D: TRBD2
size: few
J: TRBJ2-7

DNA: TGTGCCAGCAGACGGGACAGGGTGGACGAGCAGTACTTC
CDR3: CASRRDRVDEQYF
V: TRBV28
D: TRBD1
size: .
J: TRBJ2-7

DNA: TGTGCCAGCAGTTTTGACAGGGGGCGAGGTCAGCCCCAGCATTTT
CDR3: CASSFDRGRGQPQHF
V: TRBV28
D: TRBD1
size: .
J: TRBJ1-5

DNA: TGTGCCAGCAGCCAAGTGCCAGGGGCCTACGAGCAGTACTTC
CDR3: CASSQVPGAYEQYF
V: TRBV3-1/TRBV3-2
D: .
size: .
J: TRBJ2-7

DNA: TGTGCCAGCAGCTTAGAGGGGGGTAGGGCTGAAGCTTTCTTT
CDR3: CASSLEGGRAEAFF
V: TRBV7-2
D: .
size: .
J: TRBJ1-1

DNA: TGTGCCAGCTCACCACAGAACACCGGGGAGCTGTTTTTT
CDR3: CASSPQNTGELFF
V: TRBV18
D: .
size: .
J: TRBJ2-2